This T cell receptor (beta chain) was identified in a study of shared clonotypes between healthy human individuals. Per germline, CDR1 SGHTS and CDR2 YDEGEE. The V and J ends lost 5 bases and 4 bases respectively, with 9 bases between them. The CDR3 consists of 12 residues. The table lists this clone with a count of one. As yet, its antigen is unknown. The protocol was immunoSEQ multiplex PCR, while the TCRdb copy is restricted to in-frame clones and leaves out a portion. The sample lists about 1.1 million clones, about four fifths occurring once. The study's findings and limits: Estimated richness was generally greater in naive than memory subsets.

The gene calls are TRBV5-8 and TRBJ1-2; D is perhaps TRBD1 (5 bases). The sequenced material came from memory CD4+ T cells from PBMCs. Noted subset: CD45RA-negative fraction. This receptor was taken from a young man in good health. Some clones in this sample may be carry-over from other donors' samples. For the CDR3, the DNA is TGTGCCAGCAGGACAGCCTTCTATGGCTACACCTTC. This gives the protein CASRTAFYGYTF.